A single sample is the source of the 20 T cell receptor beta chains below, sequenced in a study of T cell responses to AZD1222 COVID-19 vaccine. Data came from immunoSEQ multiplex PCR; TCRdb stores just in-frame clones and leaves some out. Of about 84,000 clones listed, 87% are singletons. This specimen consisted of peripheral blood, obtained 28 days after the second AZD1222 dose. The origin of the receptors is an adult who received the AZD1222 COVID-19 vaccine.

The V and J genes are TRBV3-1 (or the pseudogene TRBV3-2) and TRBJ1-5; tentative D call: TRBD1 (6 bases). The length of the CDR3 is 14 residues. The germline V gene encodes CDR1 LGHDT and CDR2 YNNKEL (reference sequence). Deletions cut 4 bases from V and 4 bases from J, with 11 bases between. CDR3 loop: CASSLGQLNQPQHF. Here the CDR3 DNA reads TGTGCCAGCAGCCTCGGACAGCTTAATCAGCCCCAGCATTTT.

The V and J genes are TRBV27 and TRBJ2-1, with 7 bases matching TRBD1. This CDR3 contains 13 residues. Germline loops: CDR1 MNHEY, CDR2 SMNVEV (reference sequence). The J segment lost 9 bases and the V segment lost 8 bases, leaving 10 bases of the junction unmatched. CDR3 sequence reads: CASEHRQGGEQFF. DNA of the CDR3: TGTGCCAGCGAACATAGACAGGGCGGTGAGCAGTTCTTC.

The sample holds a few counts of this clone. The chain couples TRBV18 to TRBJ1-2; 7 bases line up with TRBD1. The germline CDR1 and CDR2 sequences are KGHSH and LQKENI. The CDR3 length is 15 residues. V gave up 3 bases and J gave up 4 bases; unmatched junction bases: 8. The CDR3 DNA follows: TGTGCCAGCTCACCGGCGCAGGGGGGGTCCTATGGCTACACCTTC. Encoded protein: CASSPAQGGSYGYTF.

V and J are TRBV19 and TRBJ2-7; unclear D gene. Germline values: CDR1 LNHDA, CDR2 SQIVND (reference sequence). This CDR3 has 14 amino acids. V gave up 3 bases and J gave up 0 bases, with 9 bases separating them. DNA of the CDR3: TGTGCCAGTAGTATTTGGAAAACCTCCTACGAGCAGTACTTC. It is translated as CASSIWKTSYEQYF.

The chain joins TRBV5-1 to TRBJ2-7; the D is unclear. Germline V gene data show CDR1 as SGHRS and CDR2 as YFSETQ. V was clipped by 5 bases and J by 0 bases, with 12 bases between them. The CDR3 consists of 14 residues. This CDR3 reads CASRGTVSSYEQYF. The CDR3 DNA follows: TGCGCCAGCAGGGGAACAGTAAGCTCCTACGAGCAGTACTTC. Based on the CDR3 plus reference TRBV5-1 and TRBJ2-7, the full variable domain is KAGVTQTPRYLIKTRGQQVTLSCSPISGHRSVSWYQQTPGQGLQFLFEYFSETQRNKGNFPGRFSGRQFSNSRSEMNVSTLELGDSALYLCASRGTVSSYEQYFGPGTRLTVT.

V usage is TRBV5-5 and J usage is TRBJ2-1, with TRBD2 matching 10 bases. The junction had 4 bases not matched to a gene; V was cut back by 4 bases and J by 0 bases. CDR1 and CDR2 (germline): SGHKS, YYEKEE (reference sequence). The CDR3 sequence is 16 residues long. The CDR3 sequence: CASSLLAGGSYNEQFF. The CDR3 DNA follows: TGTGCCAGCAGCCTATTAGCGGGGGGCTCCTACAATGAGCAGTTCTTC.

The chain employs TRBV2 and TRBJ2-1, with TRBD1 matching 7 bases. CDR1 SNHLY and CDR2 FYNNEI come from the germline V gene. The V and J ends lost 6 bases and 5 bases, in that order; junction bases with no gene match: 4. The CDR3 is 13 amino acids. The CDR3 DNA follows: TGTGCCAGCAGCGCTGGGACAGACAATGAGCAGTTCTTC. Translation gives CASSAGTDNEQFF.

In its sample, this clone was seen once. The genes are TRBV29-1 and TRBJ2-3; D is ambiguous. This CDR3 spans 10 amino acids. CDR1 and CDR2 from the germline V gene are SQVTM and ANQGSEA. Trimming cost V 6 bases and J 5 bases, with 6 bases left between them. The CDR3 nucleotides are TGCAGCGTCCTGCAAGATACGCAGTATTTT. Protein sequence: CSVLQDTQYF.

The CDR3 here is CATSTDYTDTQYF. The CDR3 DNA reads as TGTGCCACCAGTACAGATTACACAGATACGCAGTATTTT. The rearrangement joins TRBV24-1 to TRBJ2-3; D not certain. Germline values: CDR1 KGHDR, CDR2 SFDVKD. The CDR3 runs 13 residues. V lost 6 bases and J 2 bases, leaving 8 bases between the germline ends.

CDR3 in amino acids: CARTHQDAALLEQYF. The CDR3 DNA is TGTGCCAGGACTCACCAGGACGCCGCGCTACTTGAGCAGTACTTC. The chain combines TRBV28 with TRBJ2-7; D is unresolved. In germline, CDR1 is MDHEN, CDR2 SYDVKM. The V end lost 9 bases, the J end lost 7 bases, and 25 bases lay between the germline ends. This CDR3 spans 15 amino acids.

This clone was counted only a few times. The chain couples TRBV9 to TRBJ1-2; D possibly corresponds to TRBD1 (6 bases). The CDR3 length is 15 residues. Looked up from germline, CDR1 is SGDLS and CDR2 is YYNGEE. V was shortened by 4 bases and J by 1 base, with 14 bases between the two germline ends. CDR3 in DNA: TGTGCCAGCAGCATAAACAGGGAAGTTAACTATGGCTACACCTTC. Encoded protein: CASSINREVNYGYTF. The full variable domain, its missing parts supplied by reference TRBV9 and TRBJ1-2, is DSGVTQTPKHLITATGQRVTLRCSPRSGDLSVYWYQQSLDQGLQFLIQYYNGEERAKGNILERFSAQQFPDLHSELNLSSLELGDSALYFCASSINREVNYGYTFGSGTRLTVV.

The gene calls are TRBV10-3 and TRBJ1-2; 7 positions match TRBD1. Trimming took 4 bases from V and 7 from J; bases not matched to a gene: 3. The CDR3 sequence is 12 residues long. Germline V CDR1 and CDR2: ENHRY, SYGVKD. CDR3 sequence: CAISVQGPGYTF. DNA of the CDR3: TGTGCCATCAGTGTACAGGGGCCTGGCTACACCTTC.

This chain links TRBV27 with TRBJ2-1; 8 nucleotides line up with TRBD2. V was clipped by 6 bases and J by 6 bases; unmatched bases: 10. CDR1 is MNHEY and CDR2 is SMNVEV in the germline V gene (reference sequence). This CDR3 is 15 amino acids long. The CDR3 sequence: CASSQGQRGGNEQFF. CDR3 DNA sequence: TGTGCCAGCAGCCAAGGCCAACGGGGGGGCAATGAGCAGTTCTTC.

The chain has TRBV7-2 and TRBJ1-6, with D maybe TRBD1 (6 bases). Looked up from germline, CDR1 is SGHTA and CDR2 is FQGNSA. V was trimmed by 5 bases and J by 6 bases, leaving 14 bases between them. This CDR3 is built from 15 residues. CDR3 amino acids: CASSPQGSGNSPLHF. CDR3 nucleotide sequence: TGTGCCAGCAGCCCACAGGGTTCCGGTAATTCACCCCTCCACTTT.

The chain is built from TRBV18 and TRBJ2-5, with 7 positions matching TRBD1. V trimming: 4 bases; J trimming: 2 bases; junction bases outside the gene matches: 7. Germline lookup yields CDR1 KGHSH and CDR2 LQKENI. CDR3 length: 15 residues. The CDR3, as DNA: TGTGCCAGCTCACTCAACCCAGGGGGTCAAGAGACCCAGTACTTC. Amino acids: CASSLNPGGQETQYF.

The chain carries TRBV4-1 and TRBJ2-7; TRBD1 is a possible D gene (6 bases). Germline lookup yields CDR1 MGHRA and CDR2 YSYEKL. The V end lost 0 bases, the J end lost 6 bases, and 9 bases lay between the germline ends. The CDR3 is 13 residues long. The CDR3 loop reads CASSQDKQGEQYF. The CDR3 nucleotides are TGCGCCAGCAGCCAAGATAAACAGGGCGAGCAGTACTTC.

This chain links TRBV5-1 with TRBJ2-1, with D perhaps matching TRBD1 or TRBD2 (5 bases each). Germline CDR1 SGHRS, CDR2 YFSETQ. CDR3 length: 14 amino acids. Trimming left V 5 bases short and J 6 bases short, with 15 bases between. CDR3 residues: CASRRQIGVNEQFF. DNA for the CDR3: TGCGCCAGCAGAAGACAGATCGGGGTCAATGAGCAGTTCTTC. Together with reference TRBV5-1 and TRBJ2-1, the CDR3 gives the full variable domain: KAGVTQTPRYLIKTRGQQVTLSCSPISGHRSVSWYQQTPGQGLQFLFEYFSETQRNKGNFPGRFSGRQFSNSRSEMNVSTLELGDSALYLCASRRQIGVNEQFFGPGTRLTVL.

This chain joins TRBV11-1 and TRBJ1-2; D is ambiguous. This CDR3 comprises 12 residues. V lost 4 bases and J 4 bases, leaving 7 bases between the germline ends. Germline-derived CDR1 and CDR2 are SGHAT and FQDESV (reference sequence). The CDR3 loop is CASSSPGYGYTF. The CDR3 coding sequence is TGTGCCAGCAGCTCCCCCGGCTATGGCTACACCTTC.

The chain recombines TRBV9 with TRBJ2-2, with D tentatively TRBD1 (6 bases). Trimming removed 4 bases at V and 7 bases at J, with 8 bases between. Germline V gives CDR1 SGDLS, CDR2 YYNGEE. This CDR3 is built from 12 residues. CDR3 in DNA: TGTGCCAGCAGCTCAGGGGTCGGGGAGCTGTTTTTT. Its translation: CASSSGVGELFF.

The chain carries TRBV3-1 (or the pseudogene TRBV3-2) and TRBJ1-5; the D is unclear. This CDR3 has 13 amino acids. The V and J ends lost 0 bases and 5 bases respectively, with 5 bases between them. CDR1 and CDR2 from the germline V gene are LGHDT and YNNKEL (reference sequence). CDR3 in DNA: TGTGCCAGCAGCCAAGACGGAGATCAGCCCCAGCATTTT. It codes for CASSQDGDQPQHF.